Sequencing of this T cell receptor beta chain was carried out in a study of regulatory T cells in long-lasting Graves disease. Broader study findings: Limited sample numbers may have lowered accuracy. Persistent disease was associated with favored TRBV28 usage and with favored use of TRBJ1-2 and TRBJ2-5.

HTBI primers from iRepertoire and Arm-PCR of CDR3 regions yielded the TCR beta libraries. A single record per CDR3 protein comes from TCRdb applying MiXCR to the multiplex PCR reads. The sample has hundreds of thousands of distinct CDR3 sequences; approximately 15% are singletons. This CDR3 is built from 15 residues. Germline lookup yields CDR1 MNHNS and CDR2 SASEGT. The V end was cut by 8 bases, the J end by 4 bases, with 18 bases between. Time point indicated: newly diagnosed GD, antithyroid drugs for less than 3 months. PBMC-extracted RNA yielded the TCR library. About this clonotype: Its antigen is currently unknown.

The data also belong to a second study, concerning T cells in Graves' hyperthyroidism and ophthalmopathy.

V and J are TRBV6-1 and TRBJ1-5, with D possibly being TRBD1 (5 bases). Specimen: peripheral blood mononuclear cells (PBMCs), collected at new diagnosis, from a patient treated with antithyroid drugs. The sequence was obtained from a man aged 25-40 years with Graves disease. The CDR3 nucleotides read TGTGCCAGCGCCCCAACGGGGGTCTTAAATCAGCCCCAGCATTTT. This codes for CASAPTGVLNQPQHF.